This T cell receptor beta chain was captured by sequencing in a study of tumor and adjacent non-tumor tissue in lung cancer. Study conclusions and caveats: Patients with more diverse tumor TCRs had worse survival.

This sample's RNA came from whole unsorted tissue. The library came from three nested PCR rounds adapted from ARM-PCR protocols. TCRdb re-analysed the multiplex PCR reads in MiXCR, keeping a single row per CDR3 protein. Found here are roughly 76,000 distinct CDR3 sequences, around two thirds of them singletons; the top ten hold roughly an eighth. Comment on this clonotype: Its antigen is not known.

CDR3 length: 14 amino acids. Trimming pared 4 bases from V and 2 bases from J, leaving 14 bases between. The germline CDR1 and CDR2 sequences are SQVTM and ANQGSEA. The sequence derives from a woman aged 70-85 years with non-small cell lung cancer. The chain links TRBV29-1 to TRBJ2-5, with D possibly being TRBD2 (5 bases). Material for sequencing was lung tumor tissue. CDR3 protein: CSVVATHVQETQYF. The CDR3 DNA reads as TGCAGCGTTGTAGCGACACATGTTCAAGAGACCCAGTACTTC. The whole variable domain, filled in from reference TRBV29-1 and TRBJ2-5, reads SAVISQKPSRDICQRGTSLTIQCQVDSQVTMMFWYRQQPGQSLTLIATANQGSEATYESGFVIDKFPISRPNLTFSTLTVSNMSPEDSSIYLCSVVATHVQETQYFGPGTRLLVL.